Listed below are T cell receptor beta chains from one sample, sequenced in a study of long-term antiretroviral therapy in people with HIV. Clones were read by immunoSEQ multiplex PCR, and TCRdb kept only the in-frame ones, dropping some. The data show roughly 21,000 clones, with 65% to 90% seen just once and about 12% held by the top ten. Sample: unsorted PBMCs, taken 0.1 years before starting antiretroviral therapy. The receptor set was obtained from a man aged 35-49 years with HIV. CDR3s include the opening cysteine and the closing phenylalanine or tryptophan. A D gene is named only where the DNA matches it firmly. A row's size may be missing; if present it is once, few, many or a size class.

DNA,CDR3,V,J,D,size
TGCGCCAGCAACCAGGACAGGGGGCAAGGTGGCTACACCTTC,CASNQDRGQGGYTF,TRBV5-1,TRBJ1-2,TRBD1,-
TGTGCCAGCCGTGGAGCCAGTCAAGAGACCCAGTACTTC,CASRGASQETQYF,TRBV19,TRBJ2-5,-,once
TGTGCCAGCAGTTCAGGACTAGCGGGGGGGCCCACAGATACGCAGTATTTT,CASSSGLAGGPTDTQYF,TRBV5-6,TRBJ2-3,TRBD2,-
TGCGCCAGCAGCTTTAGCGGAACATCATCCTACGAGCAGTACTTC,CASSFSGTSSYEQYF,TRBV5-1,TRBJ2-7,-,-
TGTGCCAGCAGTCTGACAGGGGACAACGTCTACGAGCAGTACTTC,CASSLTGDNVYEQYF,TRBV27,TRBJ2-7,TRBD1,-
TGCGCCAGCCTAGCGGGAGGGCCAGCAGATACGCAGTATTTT,CASLAGGPADTQYF,TRBV5-1,TRBJ2-3,TRBD2,-
TGTGCCAGCAGCGTTGCGACGAACACTGAAGCTTTCTTT,CASSVATNTEAFF,TRBV5-4,TRBJ1-1,-,-
TGTGCCAGCAGCTTAAACAGGGAGAATGAAAAACTGTTTTTT,CASSLNRENEKLFF,TRBV7-9,TRBJ1-4,-,-
TGCGCCAGCAGCCAAGATCCAGGGTGGGAGACCCAGTACTTC,CASSQDPGWETQYF,TRBV4-1,TRBJ2-5,-,-
TGTGCCAGCAGCCAGAAGGGACTAGGGACGGAGACCCAGTACTTC,CASSQKGLGTETQYF,TRBV7-6,TRBJ2-5,TRBD2,-
TGCGCCAGCAGCCATCTACCAGACAGCCCTAACTATGGCTACACCTTC,CASSHLPDSPNYGYTF,TRBV4-1,TRBJ1-2,-,-
TGTGCCAGCAGCGTCGGGATCACGAACACCGGGGAGCTGTTTTTT,CASSVGITNTGELFF,TRBV11-3,TRBJ2-2,-,-
TGTGCCAGCAGTGATGTGGGGGACTGGACAGTGAGTAACTATGGCTACACCTTC,CASSDVGDWTVSNYGYTF,TRBV25-1,TRBJ1-2,-,-
TGTGCCAGCTCACCACCAGTCCAAGAGACCCAGTACTTC,CASSPPVQETQYF,TRBV18,TRBJ2-5,-,-
TGTGCCAGTAGTATCCCGGACAGCCGCTATGGAACCATCACAGATACGCAGTATTTT,CASSIPDSRYGTITDTQYF,TRBV19,TRBJ2-3,-,once
TGTGCCAGCAGCTTAGCCGGGATCGGCGCGTTGTACAATGAGCAGTTCTTC,CASSLAGIGALYNEQFF,TRBV7-8,TRBJ2-1,-,-
TGTGCCAGCAGCGTAGGAGGGAATGGAAACACCATATATTTT,CASSVGGNGNTIYF,TRBV9,TRBJ1-3,-,-
TGTGCCAGCAGTTTTTCAGGGATCGCCGGGGAGCTGTTTTTT,CASSFSGIAGELFF,TRBV27,TRBJ2-2,-,-
TGTGCCAGTAGTGACCGGGACAGGAAAAACATTCAGTACTTC,CASSDRDRKNIQYF,TRBV19,TRBJ2-4,TRBD1,few
TGTGCCAGCAGCTTTGGGCGGGGGACAGGACCTTACGAGCAGTACTTC,CASSFGRGTGPYEQYF,TRBV13,TRBJ2-7,-,-
TGTGCTAGTGGTTTGGGTAGGGCAATCGGGGATGGAAACACCATATATTTT,CASGLGRAIGDGNTIYF,TRBV12-5,TRBJ1-3,-,once
TGTGCCAGCAGGTTGACAGGGGGTGGGAATCAGCCCCAGCATTTT,CASRLTGGGNQPQHF,TRBV2,TRBJ1-5,TRBD1,few
TGTGCCAGCAGTTGGGGGACAGGTCACTCCTACGAGCAGTACTTC,CASSWGTGHSYEQYF,TRBV6-5,TRBJ2-7,TRBD1,-
TGCGCCAGCAGTCCGACAGGCCCTGGAAACACCATATATTTT,CASSPTGPGNTIYF,TRBV5-1,TRBJ1-3,-,-
TGCGCCAGCAGCTTGCGGGGCAATCAGCCCCAGCATTTT,CASSLRGNQPQHF,TRBV5-1,TRBJ1-5,-,-
TGTGCCAGCAGCCTACCCCGGGGGCTGGATGGCTACACCTTC,CASSLPRGLDGYTF,TRBV7-2,TRBJ1-2,-,-
TGTGCCAGCAGCCAAGATGTGACTAGCGGGGGTATCTCCTACGAGCAGTACTTC,CASSQDVTSGGISYEQYF,TRBV4-2,TRBJ2-7,TRBD2,-
TGCGCCAGCAGTGAGTCAGTGCGGGGAAATGAGCAGTTCTTC,CASSESVRGNEQFF,TRBV10-1,TRBJ2-1,-,-
TGTGCCAGCAGCCTATTAATGCTACGCCCTGAGCAGTTCTTC,CASSLLMLRPEQFF,TRBV7-2,TRBJ2-1,-,once
TGTGCCAGCAGCTATCGGGGGCAGGGGCGGACCGGGGAGCTGTTTTTT,CASSYRGQGRTGELFF,TRBV7-2,TRBJ2-2,-,once
TGTGCCAGCACTGTAGCGGGAGGCCTCTACAATGAGCAGTTCTTC,CASTVAGGLYNEQFF,TRBV6-5,TRBJ2-1,TRBD2,-
TGTGCCAGCCAGGGGCGGGGCCCCCCCTACGAGCAGTACTTC,CASQGRGPPYEQYF,TRBV28,TRBJ2-7,-,-
TGTGCCAGCAGCGGGAAGGACAGGCCTTACTATGGCTACACCTTC,CASSGKDRPYYGYTF,TRBV5-6,TRBJ1-2,TRBD1,-
TGTGCCAGCAGTGGGACAGGGTGGACAGATACGCAGTATTTT,CASSGTGWTDTQYF,TRBV2,TRBJ2-3,TRBD1,-
TGTGCCAGCAGCACCGCCATCCTAGGCCGCACAGATACGCAGTATTTT,CASSTAILGRTDTQYF,TRBV5-4,TRBJ2-3,-,-
TGCGCCAGCAGCCCCCTCGGGGGAGGAAATGAGCAGTTCTTC,CASSPLGGGNEQFF,TRBV4-3,TRBJ2-1,-,-
TGTGCCAGCAGTTACTCTACGGGGGGGGCGATCGAGCAGTACTTC,CASSYSTGGAIEQYF,TRBV6-6,TRBJ2-7,TRBD2,-
TGTGCCAGCAGCGACCGGGGCAGCGGAGCCGGGGAGCTGTTTTTT,CASSDRGSGAGELFF,TRBV7-9,TRBJ2-2,-,once
TGTGCCAGCAGCTCGGTCGCCGGCCGTGTGGGGGAGCAGTACTTC,CASSSVAGRVGEQYF,TRBV13,TRBJ2-7,-,-
TGCGCCAGCAGCCCTAAACAGGGGAATTCACCCCTCCACTTT,CASSPKQGNSPLHF,TRBV4-3,TRBJ1-6,TRBD1,-
TGTGCCACCAGCAGACAAAGGACAGGGGGCCACAATGAGCAGTTCTTC,CATSRQRTGGHNEQFF,TRBV15,TRBJ2-1,TRBD1,-
TGTGCCAGCAGCGTTCACGGGACGTCCGCCGGGGAGCTGTTTTTT,CASSVHGTSAGELFF,TRBV21-1,TRBJ2-2,-,-
TGTGCCAGCAGCTTAGGTCAGCCGGGGGGGTACGAGCAGTACTTC,CASSLGQPGGYEQYF,TRBV11-2,TRBJ2-7,TRBD2,-
TGTGCCAGCAGCTTATACGCAGATACGCAGTATTTT,CASSLYADTQYF,TRBV7-2,TRBJ2-3,-,-
TGTGCCAGCAGTTTATATGAGTTCTACAATGAGCAGTTCTTC,CASSLYEFYNEQFF,TRBV27,TRBJ2-1,-,-
TGTGCCATCAGTGAGTCACAGGGCCAAGAGACCCAGTACTTC,CAISESQGQETQYF,TRBV10-3,TRBJ2-5,-,-
TGTGCCAGCAGCACCAGACAGAACTTCGAGCAGTACTTC,CASSTRQNFEQYF,TRBV7-9,TRBJ2-7,-,-
TGCGCCAGCAGCCAAGTTTCAGGGGGAGTCCTCTATGGCTACACCTTC,CASSQVSGGVLYGYTF,TRBV4-1,TRBJ1-2,TRBD1,-
TGTGCCAGCTCCCGCGCAGGAGGGTTCACAGATACGCAGTATTTT,CASSRAGGFTDTQYF,TRBV18,TRBJ2-3,-,-
TGTGCCAGCAGCTTGAGACAGACAAAGAGGGGTGGCTACACCTTC,CASSLRQTKRGGYTF,TRBV5-6,TRBJ1-2,-,-
TGCGCCAGCAGAGAGAGGGCGGATGCTGGGACCGGCTACACCTTC,CASRERADAGTGYTF,TRBV5-1,TRBJ1-2,-,-
TGTGCCAGCAGCTTTGTTGTGAGATCACCCCTCCACTTT,CASSFVVRSPLHF,TRBV11-1,TRBJ1-6,-,-